This entry is about one TCR beta chain. The specificity of this receptor is unknown. A read error may produce the germline difference seen at one junction end. Sequencing relied on an Illumina HiSeq 1500. TCRdb passed the public sequencing reads through fastp at Q25 and MiXCR, retaining productive beta sequences. Each entry is one CDR3 protein sequence, shown with its most common DNA and genes. Here the sample has about 460,000 distinct CDR3 sequences; roughly 10% occur a single time. Of the sample, roughly a tenth is held by the ten largest clones. This sample was included in a study of T cell repertoires in cytomegalovirus infection (dated 2019 in TCRdb). With respect to the entire study: Because public TCR beta signatures pointed to carriage of CMV infection together with the matching HLA type, the HLA type of each donor mattered for the analysis.

Study-wide findings and limitations: Cumulative frequency of public TCR beta family members discriminated carriers of CMV infection plus the relevant HLA type in this cohort and an independent roughly 340-donor cohort. In the ex vivo response, HLA-C-restricted CMV-specific TCR beta clonotypes were dominant, and in two of eight donors the single most frequent clonotype came from this HLA-C-restricted group.

CDR1 and CDR2 (SGDLS, YYNGEE) derive from the germline V gene. The CDR3, from cysteine to phenylalanine, totals 15 residues. The CDR3 DNA has 45 bases and is translated from base 1. The clonotype was recovered from a human donor in good health (CMV status not recorded). Some clones in this sample may be carry-over from other donors' samples. Sequencing input: PBMCs. The chain uses TRBV9 and TRBJ2-5, with 9 middle bases fitting TRBD1. DNA sequence: TGTCCCAGCAGCGCCCCCGGGACAGGGCAAGAGACCCAGTACTTC. Translation gives CPSSAPGTGQETQYF. Full variable domain (CDR3 extended with the reference TRBV9 and TRBJ2-5 proteins): DSGVTQTPKHLITATGQRVTLRCSPRSGDLSVYWYQQSLDQGLQFLIQYYNGEERAKGNILERFSAQQFPDLHSELNLSSLELGDSALYFCPSSAPGTGQETQYFGPGTRLLVL.